Described below is a single TCR beta chain sequence and its context. This specimen comes from a study of blood T cell repertoires in COVID-19. As for the study in general: From the United States, Italy and Spain came samples of acute and convalescent COVID-19. The analysed material was cDNA or gDNA that came from T cells, B-cell-depleted T cells, or PBMCs.

Germline CDR1 is SGHDT and CDR2 is YYEEEE. Trimming at V came to 4 bases and at J to 7 bases, leaving 6 bases not matched to a gene. This CDR3 spans 13 amino acids. The assay was immunoSEQ multiplex PCR, and TCRdb's table has in-frame clones only and misses some. This table holds about 140,000 clones, approximately 80% found once. The clonotype comes from a woman in her 50s with acute or convalescent COVID-19. The rearrangement links TRBV5-6 to TRBJ1-2, with 8 bases identical to TRBD1. The specimen was peripheral blood. The CDR3, as DNA: TGTGCCAGCAGCCAGCAGGGGGCTGGTGGCTACACCTTC. It encodes CASSQQGAGGYTF. The whole variable domain, filled in from reference TRBV5-6 and TRBJ1-2, reads DAGVTQSPTHLIKTRGQQVTLRCSPKSGHDTVSWYQQALGQGPQFIFQYYEEEERQRGNFPDRFSGHQFPNYSSELNVNALLLGDSALYLCASSQQGAGGYTFGSGTRLTVV.